This TCR beta chain was obtained from a study of blood T cell repertoires in COVID-19. CDR1 and CDR2 from the germline V gene are MNHEY and SVGEGT. Between the trimmed V and J ends, which lost 3 bases and 0 bases, there was a span of 12 bases. The CDR3 covers 16 residues. Original handling: Reference gene primer amplification gave nucleated cell count estimates. Assay used: immunoSEQ multiplex PCR; TCRdb lists only in-frame clones, some missing. The V and J calls and the clone size are those of that table, but D and trimming were determined from the DNA. The table records some 350,000 clones, around four fifths of them present only once.

Material for sequencing was peripheral blood. The clonotype originates from a man aged 30-40 years with active or convalescent COVID-19. V is TRBV6-2 or TRBV6-3 and J is TRBJ1-3; D gene unclear. CDR3 sequence: CASSYTAQISGNTIYF. The CDR3, as DNA: TGTGCCAGCAGTTATACGGCACAGATCTCTGGAAACACCATATATTTT.